Below are 15 T cell receptor beta chains sequenced from a single sample in a study of response to subunit inactivated influenza vaccine. TCRdb itself ran the RT-PCR reads through MiXCR, one entry per CDR3 protein. The sample records hundreds of thousands of distinct CDR3 sequences, about 12% being singletons. The sample consisted of PBMCs from blood, taken on the day of vaccination. The receptors were sampled from a man aged 45-65 years who received an inactivated influenza vaccine.

The chain combines TRBV5-1 with TRBJ2-1; 9 bases fit TRBD2. Trimming at V came to 2 bases and at J to 6 bases, leaving 6 bases not matched to a gene. The CDR3 has 15 residues. CDR1 is SGHRS and CDR2 is YFSETQ in the germline V gene. The chain's CDR3 is CASSFGSGRSNEQFF. DNA of the CDR3: TGCGCCAGCAGCTTTGGTAGCGGGAGATCCAATGAGCAGTTCTTC.

For the CDR3, the DNA is TGTGCCAGCAGCCCGGACATCCTTAATTCACCCCTCCACTTT. As protein: CASSPDILNSPLHF. The rearrangement joins TRBV3-1 to TRBJ1-6, with D possibly being TRBD1 (5 bases). V lost 4 bases, J lost 6 bases, and 10 bases lay in between. The CDR3 spans 14 residues. The germline V gene encodes CDR1 LGHDT and CDR2 YNNKEL (reference sequence).

Only a few counts were recorded for this clonotype. The rearrangement joins TRBV6-2 or TRBV6-3 to TRBJ2-7; weak D call: TRBD2 (6 bases). This CDR3 has 13 residues. Per germline, CDR1 MNHEY and CDR2 SVGEGT. Trimming removed 5 bases from V and 3 bases from J, with 11 bases in between. CDR3 loop: CASSQTSHYEQYF. The CDR3 DNA reads as TGTGCCAGCAGTCAGACTAGTCACTACGAGCAGTACTTC.

This clonotype was observed a handful of times. The rearrangement joins TRBV7-6 to TRBJ2-4, with TRBD2 identical over 8 bases. This CDR3 contains 16 residues. V was pared by 0 bases and J by 9 bases, with 10 bases of the junction left unmatched. Per germline, CDR1 SGHVS and CDR2 FNYEAQ. Written as DNA, the CDR3 is TGTGCCAGCAGCTTAGCCCAACGGGGGGGCAGCGGCATTCAGTACTTC. Protein product: CASSLAQRGGSGIQYF.

In its sample, this clonotype was seen a few times. The V call is TRBV12-3 or TRBV12-4, the J call TRBJ2-1; no definite D call. The CDR3 has 12 residues. Trimming removed 4 bases from V and 8 bases from J, with 9 bases in between. Here the CDR3 reads CASSWAPHEQFF. CDR3 bases: TGTGCCAGCAGTTGGGCTCCTCATGAGCAGTTCTTC.

The table lists this clonotype with many counts. V usage is TRBV20-1 and J usage is TRBJ2-3, with D uncertain. The CDR3 contains 12 residues. V was shortened by 1 base and J by 3 bases, with 5 bases between the two germline ends. Per the germline V gene, CDR1 is DFQATT and CDR2 is SNEGSKA (reference sequence). This CDR3 reads CSARGLTDTQYF. The CDR3 region has the DNA TGCAGTGCTAGAGGGTTGACAGATACGCAGTATTTT.

This clonotype was observed many times. This chain connects TRBV12-3 or TRBV12-4 to TRBJ1-2; 8 positions match TRBD1. V lost 6 bases, J lost 0 bases, and 6 bases stayed unmatched. The length of the CDR3 is 15 residues. For the CDR3, the DNA is TGTGCCAGCAGCCCTCGACAGGGGACTAACTATGGCTACACCTTC. It encodes CASSPRQGTNYGYTF.

This clonotype was seen a few times. The V and J genes are TRBV12-5 and TRBJ2-1; 7 positions agree with TRBD1. Germline V gene lookup returns CDR1 LGHNT and CDR2 FRNRAP. This CDR3 comprises 12 residues. Unmatched junction bases numbered 7, after V lost 5 bases and J lost 12 bases. CDR3: CASGHPTGTQFF. The CDR3 nucleotides read TGTGCTAGTGGTCACCCGACAGGGACGCAGTTCTTC.

The V call is TRBV7-7, the J call TRBJ2-3; 9 nucleotides line up with TRBD2. The CDR3 runs 19 residues. CDR1 SSHAT and CDR2 FNYEAQ come from the germline V gene (reference sequence). The V gene end was trimmed by 10 bases and the J gene end by 7 bases; junction bases not matched to a gene: 27. As DNA, the CDR3 is TGTGCCATCGGTCCCTGGAGGCGGGGGGGCCTTTTTAAGGGATATACGCAGTATTTT. This sequence encodes CAIGPWRRGGLFKGYTQYF.

In regard to this clonotype: One end of the junction fails to match germline, which may point to a read error. This CDR3 reads CTSSQSPSEHAKNIQYF. In DNA form, the CDR3 reads TGCACCAGCAGCCAAAGTCCTAGCGAGCATGCCAAAAACATTCAGTACTTC. V and J are TRBV4-3 and TRBJ2-4; weak D call: TRBD2 (6 bases). The CDR3 covers 17 residues. Germline V CDR1 and CDR2: LGHNA, YSLEER.

The chain links TRBV2 to TRBJ2-5; maybe TRBD2 (5 bases). Looked up from germline, CDR1 is SNHLY and CDR2 is FYNNEI. This CDR3 is built from 14 residues. Trimming cost V 6 bases and J 0 bases, with 11 bases left between them. This CDR3 is CASRDFNYQETQYF. CDR3 sequence (DNA): TGTGCCAGCAGGGACTTCAATTACCAAGAGACCCAGTACTTC.

This clonotype was observed a few times. The V gene is TRBV7-2, the J gene TRBJ2-1; 11 nucleotides line up with TRBD2. V shed 3 bases, J shed 9 bases, and the junction held 7 bases outside the gene matches. The germline gives CDR1 SGHTA, CDR2 FQGNSA. This CDR3 has 15 amino acids. The CDR3 coding sequence is TGTGCCAGCAGCTTTCTTACTAGCGGGAGAGGTGAGCAGTTCTTC. Translating gives CASSFLTSGRGEQFF.

This chain links TRBV7-6 with TRBJ2-3; 12 bases match TRBD2. Germline V CDR1 and CDR2: SGHVS, FNYEAQ. CDR3 length: 16 amino acids. J lost 4 bases, V lost 5 bases, and 7 bases had no gene match. The CDR3 reads CASSPLAGGSADTQYF. The CDR3 bases are TGTGCCAGCAGCCCCCTAGCGGGGGGGAGCGCAGATACGCAGTATTTT. Based on the CDR3 plus reference TRBV7-6 and TRBJ2-3, the full variable domain is GAGVSQSPRYKVTKRGQDVALRCDPISGHVSLYWYRQALGQGPEFLTYFNYEAQQDKSGLPNDRFSAERPEGSISTLTIQRTEQRDSAMYRCASSPLAGGSADTQYFGPGTRLTVL.

This clonotype was detected ten times or more. The genes are TRBV5-1 and TRBJ1-6, with TRBD1 identical over 7 bases. Trimming at V came to 4 bases and at J to 8 bases, leaving 9 bases not matched to a gene. In germline, CDR1 is SGHRS, CDR2 YFSETQ. The CDR3 has 15 amino acids. The CDR3: CASSLGQERDSPLHF. The CDR3 nucleotides are TGCGCCAGCAGCCTCGGACAGGAAAGGGATTCACCCCTCCACTTT.

The chain uses TRBV7-9 and TRBJ2-7, with D maybe TRBD1 (5 bases). This CDR3 region has 15 residues. V lost 3 bases to trimming and J lost 2 bases, with 14 bases between them. CDR1 and CDR2 (germline): SEHNR, FQNEAQ (reference sequence). In DNA form, the CDR3 reads TGTGCCAGCAGCTTTGCGGACACTCCAACCTACGAGCAGTACTTC. Translated, it gives CASSFADTPTYEQYF.